This TCR beta chain was documented in a study of control samples from healthy donors and cancer patients (TCRdb year 2020). In the germline V gene (reference sequence), CDR1 corresponds to WNHNN and CDR2 to SYGVQD. Trimming leaves V shorter by 4 bases and J shorter by 6 bases, with the junction holding 9 bases beyond the gene matches. The CDR3, from cysteine to phenylalanine, totals 14 residues. Kept here is only the CDR3 DNA, which spans 42 bases and is read in frame from base 1. A note on this clone: Its antigen remains undetermined. No base-level quality is on record; no much larger clone is a single base apart.

The library came from the immunoSEQ multiplex PCR assay. Here the immuneACCESS table is served through TCRdb, limited to in-frame sequences with V and J called. Missing clones are a known gap in these copies; in checked studies unresolved V genes cover under half, and the rest lacks a known reason. In this sample the table shows around 150,000 clones, about 94% of which occur a single time. The ten largest clones represent roughly 15% of the sample. Sequencing was carried out using PBMCs. This sequence uses TRBV10-1 and TRBJ2-7; a stretch of 7 junction bases matches TRBD1. The source is a man aged 60 to 75 with colorectal cancer. For the CDR3, the sequence is CASSAGTALGEQYF. The DNA reads as follows: TGCGCCAGCAGTGCCGGGACAGCACTTGGCGAGCAGTACTTC.